The rows below give T cell receptor beta chains drawn from one sample of a study of blood T cells in healthy people across ages. TCRdb ran MiXCR on the 5' RACE reads and lists one entry per CDR3 protein. This sample has 650,000 to 700,000 distinct CDR3 sequences, with less than 40% found just once. Sequenced sample: blood. These receptor sequences come from a woman over 75 in good health. CDR3s include the opening cysteine and the closing phenylalanine or tryptophan. The D gene is left open where the match is weak. Where a row states a size, it is once, few, many or the class of an expanded clone; other rows omit it.

v_gene	d_gene	j_gene	abundance	CDR3nt	CDR3aa
TRBV6-2/TRBV6-3	NA	TRBJ1-1	few	TGTGCCAGCAGTTTTGGACAGTATAACACTGAAGCTTTCTTT	CASSFGQYNTEAFF
TRBV9	NA	TRBJ1-2	few	TGTGCCAGCAGCCACTATACACAGGGCGACTATGGCTACACCTTC	CASSHYTQGDYGYTF
TRBV12-3/TRBV12-4	TRBD2	TRBJ2-3	NA	TGTGCCAGCGCCTCGAGCGGGAGGGCGGATACGCAGTATTTT	CASASSGRADTQYF
TRBV29-1	TRBD1	TRBJ2-4	many	TGCAGCGTCGGGGACAGGTTAGCCAAAAACATTCAGTACTTC	CSVGDRLAKNIQYF
TRBV2	NA	TRBJ2-5	many	TGTGCCAGCAAGCTGACGGGCTCTGAGCAGTACTTC	CASKLTGSEQYF
TRBV5-6	NA	TRBJ2-1	many	TGTGCCAGCAGCTTGGGCCTTACCGTCAATGAGCAGTTCTTC	CASSLGLTVNEQFF
TRBV30	TRBD1	TRBJ1-1	NA	TGTGCCTGTCAGGGGGACACTGAAGCTTTCTTT	CACQGDTEAFF
TRBV20-1	TRBD2	TRBJ2-3	many	TGCAGTGCTAGAGGACTAGCGGGGGTAGTGGGAGATACGCAGTATTTT	CSARGLAGVVGDTQYF
TRBV7-9	NA	TRBJ2-7	NA	TGTGCCAGCAGCCCACTTTCCCCGCCATCCTACGAGCAGTACTTC	CASSPLSPPSYEQYF
TRBV12-3/TRBV12-4	NA	TRBJ2-3	once	TGTGCCAGCAGTTCCGACAGGACACAAGACACAGACACGCAGTATTTT	CASSSDRTQDTDTQYF
TRBV27	NA	TRBJ2-2	many	TGTGCCAGCAGCCCCACCAGGGTTAACACCGGGGAGCTGTTTTTT	CASSPTRVNTGELFF
TRBV7-2	NA	TRBJ2-1	NA	TGTGCCAGCAGCCGGCTGCGGGGAATTATGTTCTTC	CASSRLRGIMFF
TRBV20-1	NA	TRBJ2-3	many	TGCAGTGCTAGACACGGGACGCACAATACGCAGTATTTT	CSARHGTHNTQYF
TRBV7-2	NA	TRBJ1-4	many	TGTGCCAGCAGCTTAGACGGCAGACATAATGAAAAACTGTTTTTT	CASSLDGRHNEKLFF
TRBV20-1	NA	TRBJ2-5	many	TGCAGTGCTAGGTTCAGGTGGGAGACCCAGTACTTC	CSARFRWETQYF
TRBV20-1	TRBD1	TRBJ1-4	NA	TGCAGTGCTAAAGACAGGGGATACGAAAAACTGTTTTTT	CSAKDRGYEKLFF
TRBV4-3	TRBD2	TRBJ2-3	NA	TGCGCCAGCAGCTCAGCGGGGGGGACAGATACGCAGTATTTT	CASSSAGGTDTQYF
TRBV30	NA	TRBJ1-4	many	TGTGCCTGGAGTGTCGGAGGGTATGAAAAACTGTTTTTT	CAWSVGGYEKLFF
TRBV20-1	NA	TRBJ2-7	few	TGCAGTGTACCAGACCCGAGCTCCTACGAGCAGTACTTC	CSVPDPSSYEQYF
TRBV6-1	TRBD1	TRBJ2-7	many	TGTGCCAGCAGTGACACCGACAGGGGGACGTTCTACGAGCAGTACTTC	CASSDTDRGTFYEQYF
TRBV20-1	NA	TRBJ1-5	NA	TGCAGTGCTAGAGCGTCAGGTAGCAATCAGCCCCAGCATTTT	CSARASGSNQPQHF
TRBV2	TRBD1	TRBJ1-6	NA	TGTGCCAGCAGTGGGGGACAGGGGCACAATTCACCCCTCCACTTT	CASSGGQGHNSPLHF